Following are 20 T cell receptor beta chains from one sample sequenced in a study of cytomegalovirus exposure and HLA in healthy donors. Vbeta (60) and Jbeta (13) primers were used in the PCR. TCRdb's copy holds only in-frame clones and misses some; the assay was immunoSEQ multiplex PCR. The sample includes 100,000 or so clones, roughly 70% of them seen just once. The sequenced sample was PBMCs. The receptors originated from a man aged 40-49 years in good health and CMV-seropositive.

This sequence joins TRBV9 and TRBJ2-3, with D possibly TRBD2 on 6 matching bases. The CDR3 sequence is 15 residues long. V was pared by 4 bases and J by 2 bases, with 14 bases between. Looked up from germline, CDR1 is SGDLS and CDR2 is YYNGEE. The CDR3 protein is CASSPGVVDTDTQYF. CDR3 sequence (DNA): TGTGCCAGCAGCCCGGGGGTGGTGGACACAGATACGCAGTATTTT.

The CDR3 loop is CASSSTSGRAAYNEQFF. The CDR3 DNA reads TGTGCCAGCAGCTCGACTAGCGGGAGGGCCGCCTACAATGAGCAGTTCTTC. The rearrangement uses TRBV5-8 and TRBJ2-1; 14 bases are shared with TRBD2. From germline, CDR1 is SGHTS and CDR2 YDEGEE. This CDR3 is 17 amino acids long. Trimming at V came to 3 bases and at J to 2 bases, leaving 4 bases not matched to a gene.

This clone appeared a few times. The CDR3 here is CASYRLAGGDEQFF. CDR3 DNA sequence: TGTGCCAGCTATAGACTAGCGGGAGGCGATGAGCAGTTCTTC. The rearrangement joins TRBV7-2 to TRBJ2-1; 13 positions match TRBD2. The CDR3 totals 14 residues. Germline V CDR1 and CDR2: SGHTA, FQGNSA. The ends lost 8 bases at V and 8 bases at J; junction bases unmatched: 6.

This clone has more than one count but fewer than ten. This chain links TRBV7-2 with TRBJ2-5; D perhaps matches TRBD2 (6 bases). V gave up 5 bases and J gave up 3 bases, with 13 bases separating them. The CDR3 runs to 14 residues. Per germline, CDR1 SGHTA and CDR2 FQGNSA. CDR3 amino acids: CASSLGTPEETQYF. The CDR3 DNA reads TGTGCCAGCAGCCTCGGGACTCCCGAAGAGACCCAGTACTTC.

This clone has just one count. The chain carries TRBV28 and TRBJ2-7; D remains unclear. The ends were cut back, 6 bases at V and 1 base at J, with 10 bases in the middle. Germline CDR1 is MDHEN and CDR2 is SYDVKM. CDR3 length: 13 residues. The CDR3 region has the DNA TGTGCCAGCAGCGCAGGTCCTTCCTACGAGCAGTACTTC. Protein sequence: CASSAGPSYEQYF.

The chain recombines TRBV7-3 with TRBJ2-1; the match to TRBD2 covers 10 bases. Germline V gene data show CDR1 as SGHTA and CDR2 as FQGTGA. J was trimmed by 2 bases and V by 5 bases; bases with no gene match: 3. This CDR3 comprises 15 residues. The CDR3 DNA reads TGTGCCAGCAGCCCGACTAGCGGGCCCTACAATGAGCAGTTCTTC. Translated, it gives CASSPTSGPYNEQFF. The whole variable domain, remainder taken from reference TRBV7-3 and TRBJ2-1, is GAGVSQTPSNKVTEKGKYVELRCDPISGHTALYWYRQSLGQGPEFLIYFQGTGAADDSGLPNDRFFAVRPEGSVSTLKIQRTERGDSAVYLCASSPTSGPYNEQFFGPGTRLTVL.

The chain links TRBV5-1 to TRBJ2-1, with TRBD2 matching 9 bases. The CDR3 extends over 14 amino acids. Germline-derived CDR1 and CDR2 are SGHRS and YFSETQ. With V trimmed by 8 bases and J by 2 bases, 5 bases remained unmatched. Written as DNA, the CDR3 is TGCGCCAGTCAGCGGGAGGTTGCCTACAATGAGCAGTTCTTC. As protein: CASQREVAYNEQFF.

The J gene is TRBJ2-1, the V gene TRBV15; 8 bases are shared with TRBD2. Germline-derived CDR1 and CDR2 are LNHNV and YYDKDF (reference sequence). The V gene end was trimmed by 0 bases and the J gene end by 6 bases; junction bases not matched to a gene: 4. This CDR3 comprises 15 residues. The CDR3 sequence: CATSRDRAGVNEQFF. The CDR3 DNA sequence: TGTGCCACCAGCAGAGACAGAGCGGGAGTCAATGAGCAGTTCTTC.

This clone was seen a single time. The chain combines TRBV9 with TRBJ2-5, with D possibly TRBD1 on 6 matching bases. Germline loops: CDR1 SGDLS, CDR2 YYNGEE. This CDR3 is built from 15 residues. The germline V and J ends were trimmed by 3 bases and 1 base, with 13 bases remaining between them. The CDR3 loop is CASSGSGTSQETQYF. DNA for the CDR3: TGTGCCAGCAGCGGATCCGGGACATCCCAAGAGACCCAGTACTTC.

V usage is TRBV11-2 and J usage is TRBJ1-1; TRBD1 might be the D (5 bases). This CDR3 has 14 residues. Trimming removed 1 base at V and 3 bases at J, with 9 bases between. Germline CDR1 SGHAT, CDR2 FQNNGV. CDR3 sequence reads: CASSLGGGDTEAFF. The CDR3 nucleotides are TGTGCCAGCAGCTTAGGCGGGGGGGACACTGAAGCTTTCTTT.

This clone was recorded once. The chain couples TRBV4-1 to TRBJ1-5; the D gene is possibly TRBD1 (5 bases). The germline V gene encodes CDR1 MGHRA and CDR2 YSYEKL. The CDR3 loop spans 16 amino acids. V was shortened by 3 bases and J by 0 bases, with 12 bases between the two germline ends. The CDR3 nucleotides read TGCGCCAGCAGCCACGGAGGGGTTAGTAGCAATCAGCCCCAGCATTTT. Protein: CASSHGGVSSNQPQHF.

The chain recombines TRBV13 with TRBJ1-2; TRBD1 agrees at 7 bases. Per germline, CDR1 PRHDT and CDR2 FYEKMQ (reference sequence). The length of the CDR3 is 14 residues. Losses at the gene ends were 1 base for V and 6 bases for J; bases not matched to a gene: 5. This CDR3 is CASSLEGAEDGYTF. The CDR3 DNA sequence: TGTGCCAGCAGCTTAGAGGGGGCCGAGGATGGCTACACCTTC.

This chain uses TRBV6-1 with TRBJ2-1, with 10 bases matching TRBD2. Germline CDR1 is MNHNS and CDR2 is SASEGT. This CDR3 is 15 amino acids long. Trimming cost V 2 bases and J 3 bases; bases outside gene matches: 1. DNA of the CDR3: TGTGCCAGCAGTGAAACTAGCGGGATCTACAATGAGCAGTTCTTC. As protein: CASSETSGIYNEQFF.

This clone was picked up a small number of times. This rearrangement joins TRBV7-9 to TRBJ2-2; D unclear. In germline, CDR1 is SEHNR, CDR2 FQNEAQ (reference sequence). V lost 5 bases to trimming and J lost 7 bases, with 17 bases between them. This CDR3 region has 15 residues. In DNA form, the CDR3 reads TGTGCCAGCAGCCCTCCCCGACTCTTGGGCGGGGAGCTGTTTTTT. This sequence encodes CASSPPRLLGGELFF.

The CDR3 loop reads CATSEEPTGSRSGELFF. CDR3 sequence (DNA): TGTGCCACCAGCGAGGAACCCACAGGGTCTCGTTCTGGGGAGCTGTTTTTT. The chain recombines TRBV15 with TRBJ2-2; D may be TRBD1 (6 bases). There are 17 residues in the CDR3. Germline V gives CDR1 LNHNV, CDR2 YYDKDF (reference sequence). V dropped 5 bases and J dropped 8 bases, with 24 bases sitting between them. Combining the CDR3 with reference TRBV15 and TRBJ2-2 gives the whole variable domain DAMVIQNPRYQVTQFGKPVTLSCSQTLNHNVMYWYQQKSSQAPKLLFHYYDKDFNNEADTPDNFQSRRPNTSFCFLDIRSPGLGDTAMYLCATSEEPTGSRSGELFFGEGSRLTVL.

CDR3 amino acids: CASSLRLADAYEQYF. In DNA form, the CDR3 reads TGTGCCAGTAGCTTACGACTAGCGGATGCCTACGAGCAGTACTTC. The rearrangement uses TRBV19 and TRBJ2-7, with TRBD2 matching 9 bases. CDR3 length: 15 amino acids. With 6 bases clipped from V and 2 bases from J, the junction kept 8 bases outside the gene matches. Germline V CDR1 and CDR2: LNHDA, SQIVND (reference sequence).

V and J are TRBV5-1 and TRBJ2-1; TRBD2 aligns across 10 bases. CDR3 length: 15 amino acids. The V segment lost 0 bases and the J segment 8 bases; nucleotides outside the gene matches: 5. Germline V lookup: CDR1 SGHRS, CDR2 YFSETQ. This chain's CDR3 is CASSLGASGSYEQFF. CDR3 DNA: TGCGCCAGCAGCTTGGGCGCTAGCGGGAGCTATGAGCAGTTCTTC.

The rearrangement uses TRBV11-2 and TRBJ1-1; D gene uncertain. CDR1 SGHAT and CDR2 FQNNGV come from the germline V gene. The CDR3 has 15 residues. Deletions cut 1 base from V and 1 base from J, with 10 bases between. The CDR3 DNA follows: TGTGCCAGCAGCTTAGGGCAGTCCAGGAACACTGAAGCTTTCTTT. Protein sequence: CASSLGQSRNTEAFF.

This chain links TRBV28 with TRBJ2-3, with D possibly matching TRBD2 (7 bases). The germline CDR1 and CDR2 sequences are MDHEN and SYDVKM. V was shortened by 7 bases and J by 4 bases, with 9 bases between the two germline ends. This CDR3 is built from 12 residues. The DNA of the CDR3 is TGTGCCAGCATAGGGGGGGCAGATACGCAGTATTTT. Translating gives CASIGGADTQYF.

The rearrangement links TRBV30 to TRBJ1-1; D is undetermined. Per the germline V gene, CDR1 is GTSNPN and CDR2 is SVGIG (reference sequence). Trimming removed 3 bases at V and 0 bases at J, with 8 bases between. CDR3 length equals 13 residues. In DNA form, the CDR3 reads TGTGCCTGGAGCATACAAATGAACACTGAAGCTTTCTTT. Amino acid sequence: CAWSIQMNTEAFF.